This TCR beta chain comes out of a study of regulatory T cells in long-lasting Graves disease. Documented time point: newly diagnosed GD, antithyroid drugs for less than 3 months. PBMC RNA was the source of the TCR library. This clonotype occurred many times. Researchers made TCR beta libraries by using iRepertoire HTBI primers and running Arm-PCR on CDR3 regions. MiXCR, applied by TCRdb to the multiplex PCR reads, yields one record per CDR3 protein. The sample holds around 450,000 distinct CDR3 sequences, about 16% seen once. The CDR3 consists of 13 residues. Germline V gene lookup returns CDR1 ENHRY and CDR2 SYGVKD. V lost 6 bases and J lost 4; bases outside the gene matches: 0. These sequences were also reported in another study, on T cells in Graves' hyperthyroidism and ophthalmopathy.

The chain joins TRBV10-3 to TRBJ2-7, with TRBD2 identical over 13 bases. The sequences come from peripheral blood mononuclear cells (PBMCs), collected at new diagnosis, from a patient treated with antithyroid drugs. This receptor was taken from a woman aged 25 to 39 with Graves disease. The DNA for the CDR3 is TGTGCCATCAGGGGACTAGCGGGATACGAGCAGTACTTC. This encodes CAIRGLAGYEQYF.